Each of the 8 T cell receptor beta chains below was sequenced from the same sample in a study of beta chain features in type 1 diabetes (dated by TCRdb to the late 2010s). The protocol used for the library was the immunoSEQ multiplex PCR assay. The High Capacity cDNA Reverse Transcription Kit was used to reverse transcribe all of the isolated RNA, meaning that expressed TCRB transcripts were what got sequenced. In TCRdb, the immuneACCESS table is reduced to in-frame sequences with V and J assigned. These tables do not hold every clone; where another copy was compared, an unresolved V gene accounts for under half, and the others remain unexplained. The sample table contains roughly 42,000 clones; only one count was recorded for roughly 45% of them. Roughly 0.27% of the sample comes from the top ten. The sequencing input was stem cell memory CD4+ T cells from blood. Reading the label with the study, this specimen's cell subset or site is: stem cell-like memory CD4+ T cells. Receptors originate from a woman between 25 and 40 years old in good health.

The V gene is TRBV7-9, the J gene TRBJ1-2; TRBD1 agrees at 8 bases. This CDR3 is built from 16 residues. Per the germline V gene, CDR1 is SEHNR and CDR2 is FQNEAQ (reference sequence). V lost 4 bases, J lost 1 base, and 8 bases stayed unmatched. CDR3 region: CASSSGTGNNNYGYTF. The CDR3 DNA sequence: TGTGCCAGCAGCTCCGGGACAGGCAATAATAACTATGGCTACACCTTC.

This clone was seen only a few times. The V gene is TRBV12-5, the J gene TRBJ2-1; 10 bases agree with TRBD2. Germline CDR1 reads LGHNT; CDR2 reads FRNRAP. The CDR3 length is 21 residues. The V segment lost 1 base and the J segment 4 bases; nucleotides outside the gene matches: 19. This chain's CDR3 is CASGLAPLGLAGVGPYNEQFF. As DNA, the CDR3 is TGTGCTAGTGGTTTGGCACCCCTCGGGCTAGCGGGAGTTGGGCCTTACAATGAGCAGTTCTTC.

This clone came up a few times. This chain joins TRBV5-1 and TRBJ1-1; TRBD1 matches 8 bases. The junction had 7 bases not matched to a gene; V was cut back by 3 bases and J by 0 bases. CDR1 is SGHRS and CDR2 is YFSETQ in the germline V gene. The CDR3 has 16 amino acids. CDR3 in amino acids: CASSSGRDRMNTEAFF. The CDR3 bases are TGCGCCAGCAGCTCAGGACGGGACAGGATGAACACTGAAGCTTTCTTT.

This clone was counted only a few times. The chain uses TRBV28 and TRBJ1-2, with TRBD1 matching 9 bases. The CDR3 sequence is 14 residues long. Looked up from germline, CDR1 is MDHEN and CDR2 is SYDVKM. After removal of 3 bases from V and 8 bases from J, the junction contained 7 bases not matched to a gene. The CDR3 DNA reads TGTGCCAGCAGTTTTCCTCGGACAGGGGAGGGCTACACCTTC. As protein: CASSFPRTGEGYTF.

This clone showed up just once. The rearrangement links TRBV9 to TRBJ2-7; 7 bases match TRBD2. Per the germline V gene, CDR1 is SGDLS and CDR2 is YYNGEE. V lost 7 bases, J lost 8 bases, and 15 bases stayed unmatched. The CDR3 is 14 amino acids. CDR3 in DNA: TGTGCCAGCTCCCATGGGCTAGCGGTCGAAAAGCAGTACTTC. Amino acid sequence: CASSHGLAVEKQYF.

J is TRBJ1-6 and V is TRBV7-2; D uncertain. This CDR3 has 17 amino acids. CDR1 SGHTA and CDR2 FQGNSA come from the germline V gene. Trimming left V 2 bases short and J 7 bases short, with 18 bases between. In DNA, the CDR3 is TGTGCCAGCAGCTTACTGATAAGCCTCCCGGGGAATTCACCCCTCCACTTT. It yields the protein CASSLLISLPGNSPLHF.

The V call is TRBV11-2, the J call TRBJ2-5, with 13 bases that match TRBD2. Trimming cost V 5 bases and J 4 bases; bases outside gene matches: 10. This CDR3 is 17 amino acids long. The germline V gene encodes CDR1 SGHAT and CDR2 FQNNGV. The CDR3 sequence is CASSPGLAGRVRETQYF. The CDR3 DNA sequence: TGTGCCAGCAGCCCGGGACTAGCGGGACGGGTGCGAGAGACCCAGTACTTC.

The chain combines TRBV29-1 with TRBJ2-7; D is possibly TRBD1 (5 bases). Germline V gene sequence: CDR1 SQVTM, CDR2 ANQGSEA. Trimming stripped 5 bases from V and 3 bases from J, with 14 bases between. This CDR3 contains 13 residues. CDR3 protein: CSVWAGNDYEQYF. For the CDR3, the DNA is TGCAGCGTTTGGGCAGGGAACGACTACGAGCAGTACTTC.